This T cell receptor beta chain emerged from a study of T-cell memory formation after mild COVID-19. Findings and limits, study-wide: While clones contracting from day 15 to 85 were balanced between CD4 and CD8, later expanders leaned CD4+.

This clonotype has only a few counts. The antigen remains undetermined. This CDR3 is 16 amino acids long. V was clipped by 3 bases and J by 4 bases, with 18 bases between them. Germline V CDR1 and CDR2: MNHNS, SASEGT. TCRdb called the 5' RACE reads again in MiXCR, with one record for every CDR3 protein. The sample has around 450,000 distinct CDR3 sequences, around 18% seen once. V gene TRBV6-1 combines with J gene TRBJ2-5, with D possibly being TRBD2 (5 bases). Sequencing was performed on PBMCs or a T cell subset sorted from them (not recorded which). This TCR came from an adult woman who had mild COVID-19 (a few samples of this study predate the infection). Cell type and time point are not known. CDR3 sequence (DNA): TGTGCCAGCAGTGACCGGGCAGGTTCCCGGGGAGAGACCCAGTACTTC. This encodes CASSDRAGSRGETQYF.